One sample yielded the 10 T cell receptor beta chains listed below, sequenced in a study of vaccination and CD4 T cells after COVID-19. The antigens of these receptors remain unknown. Cultured CD4+ T cell DNA underwent sequencing with the Oncomine TCR Beta short-read assay. TCRdb passed the PCR reads through MiXCR, listing each CDR3 protein once. Here the sample spans roughly 13,000 distinct CDR3 sequences, 40% to 55% being singletons. Treatment noted: approximately nine-day PBMC culture with coronavirus spike peptide pools or control peptides (ViraFEST assay). Source: CD4+ T cells from blood, cultured in vitro, taken before SARS-CoV-2 vaccination. The receptors derive from a human donor who had recovered from COVID-19.

The V and J genes are TRBV6-2 or TRBV6-3 and TRBJ1-2; the D gene is possibly TRBD1 (6 bases). The V gene's germline CDR1 is MNHEY and CDR2 SVGEGT. The CDR3 is made up of 14 amino acids. V shed 0 bases and J shed 6 bases, with 11 bases lying between them. The CDR3: CASSYSKGGDGYTF. CDR3 coding DNA: TGTGCCAGCAGTTACTCGAAGGGGGGGGATGGCTACACCTTC.

The V gene is TRBV20-1, the J gene TRBJ2-3; 9 nucleotides line up with TRBD2. Losses at the gene ends were 3 bases for V and 2 bases for J; bases not matched to a gene: 6. Germline CDR1 and CDR2: DFQATT and SNEGSKA (reference sequence). The CDR3 is made up of 15 amino acids. CDR3 sequence: CSARMSSGITDTQYF. The CDR3 nucleotides are TGCAGTGCTAGGATGTCTAGCGGGATCACAGATACGCAGTATTTT.

This chain connects TRBV28 to TRBJ1-3; D is possibly TRBD1 (5 bases). Germline V lookup: CDR1 MDHEN, CDR2 SYDVKM. The CDR3 has 14 residues. Trimming pared 6 bases from V and 10 bases from J, leaving 19 bases between. CDR3 sequence reads: CASSDRGVRGTIYF. The CDR3 region has the DNA TGTGCCAGCAGCGACAGAGGGGTTCGTGGGACCATATATTTT.

Notes on this clonotype: At one end the junction does not follow the germline gene, possibly because of a read error. The chain has TRBV7-9 and TRBJ2-7; perhaps TRBD2 as D (5 bases). The CDR3 totals 18 residues. The germline V gene encodes CDR1 SEHNR and CDR2 FQNEAQ (reference sequence). CDR3 amino acids: CASSQSLIRAGKADERYF. The DNA of the CDR3 is TGTGCCAGCAGCCAATCTTTAATTCGGGCGGGCAAGGCGGACGAGCGGTACTTC.

This sequence joins TRBV21-1 and TRBJ1-2; no DNA check was done on the table's D call, TRBD1. TRBV21-1 is listed as a pseudogene. The CDR3 has 15 residues. The CDR3 DNA reads TGTGCCAGCAGCAAAGCCCGGGACAGGGCAGGTTTCTACACCTTC. Its protein product is CASSKARDRAGFYTF.

This clonotype appeared a few times. V and J are TRBV7-2 and TRBJ1-5; tentatively, D is TRBD1 (5 bases). V was shortened by 5 bases and J by 0 bases, with 8 bases between the two germline ends. CDR1 and CDR2 (germline): SGHTA, FQGNSA. The CDR3 is 14 residues long. The CDR3 sequence: CASSPQGSNQPQHF. CDR3 sequence (DNA): TGTGCCAGCAGCCCCCAGGGTAGCAATCAGCCCCAGCATTTT.

This clonotype has a handful of counts. The V and J genes are TRBV6-4 and TRBJ1-1; D uncertain. Germline CDR1 and CDR2: MRHNA and SNTAGT. The CDR3 covers 11 residues. Trimming removed 3 bases at V and 6 bases at J, with 5 bases between. CDR3: CASSDMAEAFF. CDR3 nucleotides: TGTGCCAGCAGTGATATGGCTGAAGCTTTCTTT.

The chain joins TRBV28 to TRBJ1-1, with D possibly TRBD1 on 5 matching bases. Germline CDR1 reads MDHEN; CDR2 reads SYDVKM. The CDR3 sequence is 13 residues long. Trimming cost V 4 bases and J 4 bases, with 10 bases left between them. The CDR3 here is CASSYPRGTEAFF. DNA of the CDR3: TGTGCCAGCAGTTACCCGAGGGGCACTGAAGCTTTCTTT.

This clonotype was seen a single time. This sequence joins TRBV11-2 and TRBJ2-1; TRBD1 might be the D (6 bases). V dropped 5 bases and J dropped 7 bases, with 9 bases sitting between them. Germline CDR1 SGHAT, CDR2 FQNNGV. The CDR3 runs to 12 residues. In DNA, the CDR3 is TGTGCCAGCAGCCCGCAGGGGAATGAGCAGTTCTTC. It codes for CASSPQGNEQFF.

V usage is TRBV6-1 and J usage is TRBJ1-2, with TRBD1 identical over 8 bases. This CDR3 spans 16 amino acids. Per germline, CDR1 MNHNS and CDR2 SASEGT. V dropped 2 bases and J dropped 7; count of bases not matched to a gene: 12. The CDR3: CASSEMSRGRSGGYTF. CDR3 sequence (DNA): TGTGCCAGCAGTGAAATGAGCAGGGGGCGCTCCGGTGGCTACACCTTC.